A single sample gave rise to the 10 T cell receptor beta chains below, sequenced in a study of PD-L1 blockade in urothelial cancer. Assay used: immunoSEQ multiplex PCR; TCRdb lists only in-frame clones, some missing. The sample shows approximately 100,000 clones, roughly nine tenths of them seen only once. The sequenced sample was PBMCs, obtained around atezolizumab (anti-PD-L1) treatment. These receptors came from an elderly woman with urothelial cancer.

The rearrangement links TRBV19 to TRBJ2-7; 7 bases align to TRBD1. This CDR3 region has 13 residues. Germline CDR1 LNHDA, CDR2 SQIVND (reference sequence). Trimming cost V 5 bases and J 7 bases; bases outside gene matches: 8. The CDR3 DNA reads TGTGCCAGTAGTTTGGGACAGACAACAGAGCAGTACTTC. Translating gives CASSLGQTTEQYF.

The rearrangement links TRBV19 to TRBJ2-2; 9 bases are a match to TRBD1. Germline V gene data show CDR1 as LNHDA and CDR2 as SQIVND (reference sequence). The V segment lost 4 bases and the J segment 4 bases; nucleotides outside the gene matches: 4. CDR3 length: 15 amino acids. The CDR3 sequence: CASSRDRVGTGELFF. The CDR3 coding sequence is TGTGCCAGTAGTAGGGACAGGGTGGGCACCGGGGAGCTGTTTTTT.

The genes are TRBV15 and TRBJ1-5, with D possibly being TRBD1 (5 bases). V shed 2 bases and J shed 5 bases, with 19 bases lying between them. Germline CDR1 and CDR2: LNHNV and YYDKDF (reference sequence). The CDR3 sequence is 17 residues long. CDR3 sequence: CATSRLDGGYSYQPQHF. CDR3 DNA: TGTGCCACCAGCAGATTGGATGGGGGGTACTCCTATCAGCCCCAGCATTTT.

The rearrangement uses TRBV19 and TRBJ2-1; 9 bases match TRBD2. CDR3 length: 17 amino acids. Germline CDR1 LNHDA, CDR2 SQIVND (reference sequence). Trimming cost V 6 bases and J 7 bases; bases outside gene matches: 16. CDR3 nucleotides: TGTGCCAGTAGCAAACGCCCTGAGGGACTAGCAGCGAATGAGCAGTTCTTC. It codes for CASSKRPEGLAANEQFF.

The rearrangement links TRBV14 to TRBJ2-1, with TRBD1 matching 8 bases. Per germline, CDR1 SGHDN and CDR2 FVKESK. The CDR3 sequence is 14 residues long. J lost 6 bases, V lost 5 bases, and 6 bases had no gene match. The CDR3 nucleotides read TGTGCCAGCAGCTACCGGGACAGGCTCAATGAGCAGTTCTTC. It translates to CASSYRDRLNEQFF.

The chain employs TRBV7-2 and TRBJ1-1; TRBD1 matches 8 bases. The length of the CDR3 is 14 residues. In germline, CDR1 is SGHTA, CDR2 FQGNSA. J gave up 5 bases and V 1 base, and 3 bases lay outside the gene matches. For the CDR3, the DNA is TGTGCCAGCAGCTTAGAGACAGGGGTTACTGAAGCTTTCTTT. Translating gives CASSLETGVTEAFF.

This clone was recorded once. This rearrangement joins TRBV15 to TRBJ2-7; 7 positions match TRBD2. The germline gives CDR1 LNHNV, CDR2 YYDKDF (reference sequence). This CDR3 is built from 17 residues. The V segment lost 1 base and the J segment 5 bases; nucleotides outside the gene matches: 14. The CDR3 bases are TGTGCCACCAGCAGAGCTACTAGCGTGGGCGGGCGGGACGAGCAGTACTTC. Translated, it gives CATSRATSVGGRDEQYF. Full variable domain (outside the CDR3, taken from reference TRBV15 and TRBJ2-7): DAMVIQNPRYQVTQFGKPVTLSCSQTLNHNVMYWYQQKSSQAPKLLFHYYDKDFNNEADTPDNFQSRRPNTSFCFLDIRSPGLGDTAMYLCATSRATSVGGRDEQYFGPGTRLTVT.

In this sample, this clone turned up once. V usage is TRBV29-1 and J usage is TRBJ2-7; D possibly corresponds to TRBD2 (9 bases). The CDR3 extends over 14 amino acids. V lost 7 bases and J lost 2, with 18 bases in between. Per germline, CDR1 SQVTM and CDR2 ANQGSEA. CDR3: CSAGGGRAPYEQYF. As DNA, the CDR3 is TGCAGCGCAGGGGGCGGGAGGGCCCCCTACGAGCAGTACTTC.

The chain combines TRBV18 with TRBJ1-5, with a weak D call TRBD1 (6 bases). V lost 4 bases and J lost 6, with 22 bases in between. The germline CDR1 and CDR2 sequences are KGHSH and LQKENI. The CDR3 has 17 amino acids. The CDR3 sequence: CASSRLTGREGSQPQHF. In DNA, the CDR3 is TGTGCCAGCTCACGATTGACAGGTAGGGAGGGAAGTCAGCCCCAGCATTTT.

This clone was observed a single time. The chain combines TRBV28 with TRBJ1-1; no clear D. The V and J ends lost 8 bases and 3 bases respectively, with 10 bases between them. The CDR3 is 12 residues long. Germline values: CDR1 MDHEN, CDR2 SYDVKM. DNA for the CDR3: TGTGCCAGCGGGTGGGAGGACACTGAAGCTTTCTTT. Translation: CASGWEDTEAFF. Based on the CDR3 plus reference TRBV28 and TRBJ1-1, the full variable domain is DVKVTQSSRYLVKRTGEKVFLECVQDMDHENMFWYRQDPGLGLRLIYFSYDVKMKEKGDIPEGYSVSREKKERFSLILESASTNQTSMYLCASGWEDTEAFFGQGTRLTVV.